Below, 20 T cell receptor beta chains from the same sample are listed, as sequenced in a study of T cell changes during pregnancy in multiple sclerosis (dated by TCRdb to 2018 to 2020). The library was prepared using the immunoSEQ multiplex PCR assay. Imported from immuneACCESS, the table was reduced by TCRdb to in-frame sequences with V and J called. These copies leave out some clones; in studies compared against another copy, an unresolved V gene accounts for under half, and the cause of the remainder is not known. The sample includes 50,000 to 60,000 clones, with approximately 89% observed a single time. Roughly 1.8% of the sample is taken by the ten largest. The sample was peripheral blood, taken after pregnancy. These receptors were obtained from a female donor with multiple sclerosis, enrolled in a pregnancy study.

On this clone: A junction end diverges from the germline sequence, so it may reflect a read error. The CDR3 sequence: CASSSHSRDSHEQYF. The CDR3 nucleotides read TGTGCCAGCAGCTCCCACTCCCGGGACTCCCACGAGCAGTACTTC. The chain links TRBV9 to TRBJ2-7; a possible D gene is TRBD2 (6 bases). Germline CDR1 SGDLS, CDR2 YYNGEE. CDR3 length: 15 residues.

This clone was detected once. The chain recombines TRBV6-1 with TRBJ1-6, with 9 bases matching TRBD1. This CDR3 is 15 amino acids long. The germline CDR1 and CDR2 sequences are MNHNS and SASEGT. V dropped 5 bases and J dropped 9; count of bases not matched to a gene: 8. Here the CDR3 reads CASSLEDRGGSPLHF. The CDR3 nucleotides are TGTGCCAGCAGTCTAGAGGACAGGGGAGGTTCACCCCTCCACTTT.

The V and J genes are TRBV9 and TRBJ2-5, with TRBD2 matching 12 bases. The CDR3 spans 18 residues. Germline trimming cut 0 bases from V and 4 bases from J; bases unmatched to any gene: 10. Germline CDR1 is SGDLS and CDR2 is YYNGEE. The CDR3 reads CASSVEALAGGGGETQYF. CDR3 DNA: TGTGCCAGCAGCGTAGAAGCTCTAGCGGGGGGGGGCGGAGAGACCCAGTACTTC. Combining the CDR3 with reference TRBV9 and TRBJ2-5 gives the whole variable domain DSGVTQTPKHLITATGQRVTLRCSPRSGDLSVYWYQQSLDQGLQFLIQYYNGEERAKGNILERFSAQQFPDLHSELNLSSLELGDSALYFCASSVEALAGGGGETQYFGPGTRLLVL.

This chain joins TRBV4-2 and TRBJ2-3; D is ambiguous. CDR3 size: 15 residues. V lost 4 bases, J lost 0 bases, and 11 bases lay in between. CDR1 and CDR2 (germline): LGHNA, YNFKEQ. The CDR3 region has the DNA TGTGCCAGCAGCCCAAGCCCGACTAGCACAGATACGCAGTATTTT. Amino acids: CASSPSPTSTDTQYF.

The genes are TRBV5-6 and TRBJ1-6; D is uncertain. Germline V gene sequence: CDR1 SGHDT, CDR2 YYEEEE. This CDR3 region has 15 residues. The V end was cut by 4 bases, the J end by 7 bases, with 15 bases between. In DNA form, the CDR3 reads TGTGCCAGCAGCCAAGGCGGGCCGCTAAATTCACCCCTCCACTTT. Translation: CASSQGGPLNSPLHF.

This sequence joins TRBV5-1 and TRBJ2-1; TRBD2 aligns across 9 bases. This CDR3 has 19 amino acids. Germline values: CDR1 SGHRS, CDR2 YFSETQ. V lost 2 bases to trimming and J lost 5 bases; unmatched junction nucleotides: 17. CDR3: CASSFPNTYSGGLDNEQFF. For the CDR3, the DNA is TGCGCCAGCAGCTTCCCAAATACTTATAGCGGGGGCTTGGACAATGAGCAGTTCTTC.

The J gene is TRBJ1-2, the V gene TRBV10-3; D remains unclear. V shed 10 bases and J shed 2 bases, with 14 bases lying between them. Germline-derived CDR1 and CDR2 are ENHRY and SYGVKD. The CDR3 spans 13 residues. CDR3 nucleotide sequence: TGTGCCACCGGGATTGTGGGGAACTATGGCTACACCTTC. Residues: CATGIVGNYGYTF.

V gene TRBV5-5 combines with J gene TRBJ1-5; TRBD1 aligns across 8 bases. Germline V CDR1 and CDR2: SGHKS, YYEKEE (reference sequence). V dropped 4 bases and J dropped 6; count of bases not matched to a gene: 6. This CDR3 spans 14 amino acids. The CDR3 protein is CASSVGQDSQPQHF. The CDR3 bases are TGTGCCAGCAGCGTGGGACAGGATAGTCAGCCCCAGCATTTT.

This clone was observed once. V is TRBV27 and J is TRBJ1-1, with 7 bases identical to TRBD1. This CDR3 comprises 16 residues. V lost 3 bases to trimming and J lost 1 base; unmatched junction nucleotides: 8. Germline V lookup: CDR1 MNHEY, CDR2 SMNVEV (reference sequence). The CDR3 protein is CASSFGDRRKNTEAFF. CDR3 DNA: TGTGCCAGCAGTTTTGGGGACAGACGAAAGAACACTGAAGCTTTCTTT.

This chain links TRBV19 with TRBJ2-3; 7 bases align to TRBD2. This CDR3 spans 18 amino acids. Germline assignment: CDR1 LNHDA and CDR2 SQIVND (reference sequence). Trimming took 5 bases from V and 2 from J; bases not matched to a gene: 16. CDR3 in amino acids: CASSQRRATSADTDTQYF. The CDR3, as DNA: TGTGCCAGTAGTCAACGGAGGGCAACTAGCGCAGACACAGATACGCAGTATTTT.

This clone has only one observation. The DNA of the CDR3 is TGTGCCAGCAGCCGCCACAGGGGATTGTACCAAGAGACCCAGTACTTC. It specifies CASSRHRGLYQETQYF. The chain couples TRBV7-8 to TRBJ2-5, with 7 bases lining up with TRBD1. Trimming took 5 bases from V and 0 from J; bases not matched to a gene: 9. The CDR3 spans 16 residues. CDR1 and CDR2 (germline): SGHVS, FQNEAQ.

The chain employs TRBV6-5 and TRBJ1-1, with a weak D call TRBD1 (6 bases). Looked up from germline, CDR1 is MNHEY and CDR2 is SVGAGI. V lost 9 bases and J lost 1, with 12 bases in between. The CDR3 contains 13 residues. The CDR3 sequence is CASLLRGNTEAFF. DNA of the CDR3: TGTGCCAGTCTCCTCAGGGGGAACACTGAAGCTTTCTTT.

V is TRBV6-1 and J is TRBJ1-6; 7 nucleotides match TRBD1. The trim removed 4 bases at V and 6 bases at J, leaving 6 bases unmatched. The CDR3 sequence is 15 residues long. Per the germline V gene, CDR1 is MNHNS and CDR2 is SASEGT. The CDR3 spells CASSVVRGPNSPLHF. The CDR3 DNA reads TGTGCCAGCAGTGTAGTGAGGGGGCCTAATTCACCCCTCCACTTT.

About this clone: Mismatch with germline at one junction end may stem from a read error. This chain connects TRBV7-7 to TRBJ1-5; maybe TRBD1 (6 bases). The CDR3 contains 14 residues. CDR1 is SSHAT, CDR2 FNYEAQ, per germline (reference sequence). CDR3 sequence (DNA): TGTGCTAGCAGCTTAAAGGGGGGCAATCAGCCCCAGCATTTT. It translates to CASSLKGGNQPQHF. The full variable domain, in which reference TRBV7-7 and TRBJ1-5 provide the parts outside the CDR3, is GAGVSQSPRYKVTKRGQDVTLRCDPISSHATLYWYQQALGQGPEFLTYFNYEAQPDKSGLPSDRFSAERPEGSISTLTIQRTEQRDSAMYRCASSLKGGNQPQHFGDGTRLSIL.

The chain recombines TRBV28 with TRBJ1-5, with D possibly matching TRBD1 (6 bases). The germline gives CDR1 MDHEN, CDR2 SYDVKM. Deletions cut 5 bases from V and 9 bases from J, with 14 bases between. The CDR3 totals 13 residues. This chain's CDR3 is CASSVHRDPPQHF. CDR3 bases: TGTGCCAGCAGTGTTCACAGGGATCCGCCCCAGCATTTT.

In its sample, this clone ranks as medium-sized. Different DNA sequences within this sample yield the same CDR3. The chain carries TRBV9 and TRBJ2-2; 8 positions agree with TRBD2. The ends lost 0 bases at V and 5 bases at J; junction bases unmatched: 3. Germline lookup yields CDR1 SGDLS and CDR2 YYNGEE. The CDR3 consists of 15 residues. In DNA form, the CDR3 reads TGTGCCAGCAGCGTAGAGACGGGGGGGACCGGGGAGCTGTTTTTT. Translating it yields CASSVETGGTGELFF.

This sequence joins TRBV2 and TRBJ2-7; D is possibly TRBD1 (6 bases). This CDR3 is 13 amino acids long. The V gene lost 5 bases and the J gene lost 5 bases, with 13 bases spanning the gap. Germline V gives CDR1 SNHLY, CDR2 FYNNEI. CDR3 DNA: TGTGCCAGCAGTTCTACAGGGTTAAACGAGCAGTACTTC. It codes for CASSSTGLNEQYF.

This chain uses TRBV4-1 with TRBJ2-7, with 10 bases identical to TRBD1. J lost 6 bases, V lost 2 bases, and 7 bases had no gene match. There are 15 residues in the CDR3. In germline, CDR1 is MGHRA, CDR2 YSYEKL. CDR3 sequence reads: CASSQQRTGGFEQYF. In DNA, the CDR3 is TGCGCCAGCAGCCAACAGAGGACAGGGGGGTTCGAGCAGTACTTC.

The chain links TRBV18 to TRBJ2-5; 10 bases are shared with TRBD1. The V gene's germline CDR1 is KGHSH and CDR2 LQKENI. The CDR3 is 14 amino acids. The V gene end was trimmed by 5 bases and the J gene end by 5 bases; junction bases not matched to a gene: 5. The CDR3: CASSSRTGGETQYF. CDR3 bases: TGTGCCAGCTCATCGCGGACAGGGGGGGAGACCCAGTACTTC.

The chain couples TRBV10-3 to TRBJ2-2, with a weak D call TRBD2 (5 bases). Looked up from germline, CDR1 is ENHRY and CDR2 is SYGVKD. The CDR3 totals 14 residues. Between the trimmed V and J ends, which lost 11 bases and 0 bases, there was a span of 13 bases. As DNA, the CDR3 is TGTGCCTCCTCGGGGTTCGCGAACACCGGGGAGCTGTTTTTT. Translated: CASSGFANTGELFF.